This T cell receptor (beta chain) was profiled in a study of regulatory T cells in long-lasting Graves disease. This clonotype has a handful of counts. One junction end disagrees with the germline gene, perhaps due to a read error. The CDR3 length is 14 residues. Germline V gene lookup returns CDR1 SSHAT and CDR2 FNYEAQ (reference sequence). Both iRepertoire HTBI primers and Arm-PCR of CDR3 regions were used to build the TCR beta libraries. Each CDR3 protein gets one entry after TCRdb re-called the multiplex PCR reads with MiXCR. The profile covers fewer than 400,000 distinct CDR3 sequences, with around 20% appearing a single time and 25% to 35% taken by the ten largest. The time point denotes: persistent/refractory GD, antithyroid drugs over 5 years with positive TRAb. PBMC-derived RNA was used for the TCR library.

Sequences were derived from peripheral blood mononuclear cells (PBMCs), sampled when the disease was refractory, from a patient treated with antithyroid drugs. This chain uses TRBV7-7 with TRBJ2-5; D is possibly TRBD2 (5 bases). This clonotype was sampled from a female donor with Graves disease. The CDR3 coding sequence is TGTGCTAGCAGCTTAAGTCCGGGGAGAGAGACCCAGTACTTC. The encoded protein is CASSLSPGRETQYF.